This TCR beta chain was recorded in a study of vaccination and CD4 T cells after COVID-19. Study details: Median time from second vaccine dose to sampling was roughly 72 days (14 to 241).

With respect to this clonotype: The antigen remains unidentified.

Treatment noted: approximately nine-day PBMC culture with coronavirus spike peptide pools or control peptides (ViraFEST assay). Investigators obtained the unexposed donor's CD4+ T cells before the COVID-19 pandemic (2011-2018). The Oncomine TCR Beta short-read assay was what sequenced the DNA obtained from cultured CD4+ T cells. TCRdb re-derived calls from the PCR reads in MiXCR, one entry per CDR3 protein. The table records roughly 9,000 distinct CDR3 sequences, 40% to 60% of them present only once. The germline V gene encodes CDR1 SGHVS and CDR2 FNYEAQ. V was pared by 5 bases and J by 3 bases, with 8 bases between. The CDR3 length is 13 residues.

This rearrangement joins TRBV7-6 to TRBJ1-3; D remains ambiguous. The TCR was taken from a human donor in good health. Sequencing used CD4+ T cells from blood, cultured in vitro. The CDR3 protein is CASSRTDGNTIYF. The DNA for the CDR3 is TGTGCCAGCAGCCGAACGGATGGAAACACCATATATTTT.